The clone carrying this T cell receptor beta chain was counted a single time. Its antigen remains unidentified. The repertoire was sequenced with immunoSEQ multiplex PCR; TCRdb's copy has only in-frame clones and lacks some. Here the sample spans fewer than 5,500 clones, 95% to 98% being singletons. The entry originates in a study of naive CD8 T cells in extremely preterm neonates. Germline V CDR1 and CDR2: SGHVS, FQNEAQ. The CDR3 totals 15 residues. The ends lost 5 bases at V and 3 bases at J; junction bases unmatched: 9. Healthy nonsmoking adults and healthy children aged about 15-60 months donated peripheral blood. Live Annexin V-negative naive CD3+CD8+CD45RA+CCR7+ T cells were sorted. Study results and caveats: Preterm infants showed shorter CDR3s, fewer N additions and less trimming than older groups. CDR3 nucleotide sharing was approximately 2.8% in preterm, more than 0.35% term, around 0.027% children, approximately 0.0099% adults.

This chain links TRBV7-8 with TRBJ2-5, with 7 bases fitting TRBD1. This clonotype was sampled from a human donor in good health. Sample: naive CD8+ T cells from blood. CDR3 DNA sequence: TGTGCCAGCAGCCACTACGGACAGGAGGAAGAGACCCAGTACTTC. As protein: CASSHYGQEEETQYF.